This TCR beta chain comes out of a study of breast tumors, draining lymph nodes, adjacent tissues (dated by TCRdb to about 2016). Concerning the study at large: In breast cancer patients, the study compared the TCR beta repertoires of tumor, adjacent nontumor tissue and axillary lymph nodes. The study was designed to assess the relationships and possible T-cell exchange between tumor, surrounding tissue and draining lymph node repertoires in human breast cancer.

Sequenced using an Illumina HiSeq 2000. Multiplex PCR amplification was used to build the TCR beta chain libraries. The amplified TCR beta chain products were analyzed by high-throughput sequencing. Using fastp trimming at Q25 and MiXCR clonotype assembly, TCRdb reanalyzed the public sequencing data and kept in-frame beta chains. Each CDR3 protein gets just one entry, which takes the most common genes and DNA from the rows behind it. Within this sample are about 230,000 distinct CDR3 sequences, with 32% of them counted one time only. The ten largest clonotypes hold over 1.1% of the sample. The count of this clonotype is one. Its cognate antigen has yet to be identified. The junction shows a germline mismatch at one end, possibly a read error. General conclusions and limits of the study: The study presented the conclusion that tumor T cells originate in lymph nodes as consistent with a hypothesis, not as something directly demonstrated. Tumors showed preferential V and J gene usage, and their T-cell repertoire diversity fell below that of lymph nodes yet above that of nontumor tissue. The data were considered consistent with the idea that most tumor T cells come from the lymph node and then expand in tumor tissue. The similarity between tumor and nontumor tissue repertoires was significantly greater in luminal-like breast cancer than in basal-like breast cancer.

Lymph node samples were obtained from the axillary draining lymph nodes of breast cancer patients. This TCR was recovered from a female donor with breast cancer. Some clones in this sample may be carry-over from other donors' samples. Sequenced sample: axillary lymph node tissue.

The sequenced DNA: TGTGCCAGTAAAAAGGGACGGGGGTTAGAGACCAAGTACTTC. It encodes CASKKGRGLETKYF. The chain is made from TRBV19 and TRBJ2-5; a tentative D call is TRBD2 (6 bases match). From cysteine to phenylalanine, the CDR3 is 14 amino acids long. Only the CDR3 part of the read is kept: 42 bases, read in frame from the first base. Reading the germline V gene (reference sequence) gives CDR1 LNHDA and CDR2 SQIVND.